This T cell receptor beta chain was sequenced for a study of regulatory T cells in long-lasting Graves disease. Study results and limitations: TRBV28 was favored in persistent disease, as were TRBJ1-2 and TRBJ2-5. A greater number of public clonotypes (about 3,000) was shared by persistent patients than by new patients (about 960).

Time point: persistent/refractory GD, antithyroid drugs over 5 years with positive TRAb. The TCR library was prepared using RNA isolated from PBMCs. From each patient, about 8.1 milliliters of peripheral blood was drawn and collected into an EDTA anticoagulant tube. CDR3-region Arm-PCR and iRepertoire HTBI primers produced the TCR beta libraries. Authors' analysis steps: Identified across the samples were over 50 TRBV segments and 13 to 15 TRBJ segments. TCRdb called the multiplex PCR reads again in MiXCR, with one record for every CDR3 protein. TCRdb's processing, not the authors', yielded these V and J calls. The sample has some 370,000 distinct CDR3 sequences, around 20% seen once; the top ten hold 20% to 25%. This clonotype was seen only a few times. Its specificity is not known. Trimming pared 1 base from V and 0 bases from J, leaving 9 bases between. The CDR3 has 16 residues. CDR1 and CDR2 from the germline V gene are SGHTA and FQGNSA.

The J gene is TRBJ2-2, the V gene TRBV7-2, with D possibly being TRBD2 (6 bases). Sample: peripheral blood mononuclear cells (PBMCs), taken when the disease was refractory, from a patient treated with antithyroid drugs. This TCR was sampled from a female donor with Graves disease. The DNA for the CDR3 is TGTGCCAGCAGCTTAGGGACGGGGGCGAACACCGGGGAGCTGTTTTTT. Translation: CASSLGTGANTGELFF. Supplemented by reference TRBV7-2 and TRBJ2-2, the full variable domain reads GAGVSQSPSNKVTEKGKDVELRCDPISGHTALYWYRQSLGQGLEFLIYFQGNSAPDKSGLPSDRFSAERTGGSVSTLTIQRTQQEDSAVYLCASSLGTGANTGELFFGEGSRLTVL.